This T cell receptor beta chain was sequenced in a study of immune heterogeneity within non-small cell lung tumors. Overall study results and limits: T-cell receptor beta clonotypes at high frequency differed largely between individual patients.

The CDR3 extends over 15 amino acids. Germline assignment: CDR1 KGHSH and CDR2 LQKENI. V gave up 2 bases and J gave up 6 bases, with 15 bases separating them. TCR beta CDR3 regions came from multiplex PCR with 32 forward V and 13 reverse J primers. MiXCR, applied by TCRdb to the multiplex PCR reads, yields one record per CDR3 protein. The sample carries about 11,000 distinct CDR3 sequences, under 35% recorded once. With respect to this clonotype: Antigen specificity is unknown.

Samples each supplied 500 to 650 ng of bulk tumor genomic DNA as template. While surgery was under way, several biopsies spaced far apart were taken per primary tumor. Patients with untreated, newly diagnosed non-small cell lung cancer underwent curative surgery. What was sequenced was lung tumor tissue. The sequence was obtained from a woman aged 50 to 65 with non-small cell lung cancer. V and J are TRBV18 and TRBJ2-3, with D possibly matching TRBD1 (5 bases). CDR3 sequence reads: CASSPSRGGSDTQYF. DNA for the CDR3: TGTGCCAGCTCACCATCAAGGGGCGGTTCTGATACGCAGTATTTT.